This TCR beta chain was profiled in a study of identical twins. General observations from the study: Alpha sequences out of frame and shared by twins had excess low generation probability. Zero-insertion findings could be partly confounded by invariant cells (MAIT and iNKT cells).

TCRdb itself ran the 5' RACE reads through MiXCR, one entry per CDR3 protein. The sample has some 600,000 distinct CDR3 sequences, about 7.1% seen once; the top ten hold around 1.6%. This clonotype was detected only a few times. The antigen is unknown. The CDR3 consists of 14 residues. CDR1 and CDR2 from the germline V gene are DFQATT and SNEGSKA (reference sequence). Trimming removed 1 base at V and 4 bases at J, with 13 bases between. The sample also formed part of further work on yellow fever vaccine responses in identical twins.

The gene calls are TRBV20-1 and TRBJ2-5, with D tentatively TRBD1 or TRBD2 (5 bases each). The sample consisted of PBMCs. The sequence was obtained from a woman aged 18 to 35 in good health. The CDR3 loop reads CSARVRPGRETQYF. The CDR3 nucleotides read TGCAGTGCTAGAGTCCGACCGGGGCGAGAGACCCAGTACTTC.